This TCR beta chain was sequenced during a study of PD-L1 blockade in urothelial cancer. Study overall: Prior exposure to chemotherapy in patients amounted to 0 to 3 regimens received. Treatment start was followed by blood analysis at 3 weeks (second dose) and again at 6 weeks.

The germline V gene has CDR1 SNHLY and CDR2 FYNNEI. The CDR3 is 13 residues long. Regarding this clone: What it recognizes is unknown. Sequence at one end of the junction differs from germline and may be a read error.

Time point here: pretreatment peripheral blood. This table comes from immunoSEQ multiplex PCR, and its TCRdb copy is limited to in-frame clones, with some not included. This table has around 100,000 clones, around nine tenths appearing once. Study observations and caveats: Pretreatment TCR clonality in blood, when below the median, was predictive of better survival.

The chain carries TRBV2 and TRBJ2-5; TRBD1 agrees at 7 bases. The sample here was PBMCs, taken around atezolizumab (anti-PD-L1) treatment. The receptor was isolated from a man in his sixties with urothelial cancer. The CDR3 DNA reads TGTGCCAGCAGGACGACAGGGAATGTTCCGTTGGACTTC. It encodes CASRTTGNVPLDF. Drawing the rest from reference TRBV2 and TRBJ2-5, the complete variable domain is EPEVTQTPSHQVTQMGQEVILRCVPISNHLYFYWYRQILGQKVEFLVSFYNNEISEKSEIFDDQFSVERPDGSNFTLKIRSTKLEDSAMYFCASRTTGNVPLDFGPGTRLLVL.